Presented here are 26 T cell receptor beta chains from one specimen sequenced in a study of control samples from healthy donors and cancer patients. Clones were sequenced by immunoSEQ multiplex PCR, and TCRdb holds only the in-frame ones, with some missing. The sample holds tens of thousands of clones; over 75% are singletons and the top ten take around a fifth. The specimen was blood. The origin of the receptors is a man in his fifties or sixties in good health.

The rearrangement joins TRBV7-2 to TRBJ1-1; D is ambiguous. V gave up 5 bases and J gave up 0 bases, with 7 bases separating them. CDR3 length: 13 amino acids. CDR1 is SGHTA and CDR2 is FQGNSA in the germline V gene. In DNA, the CDR3 is TGTGCCAGCAGCCATCCAGTGAACACTGAAGCTTTCTTT. It yields the protein CASSHPVNTEAFF.

The V and J genes are TRBV5-1 and TRBJ2-2; TRBD2 is a possible D gene (7 bases). The CDR3 loop spans 15 amino acids. V gave up 0 bases and J gave up 7 bases, with 13 bases separating them. The germline gives CDR1 SGHRS, CDR2 YFSETQ. CDR3 region: CASSLDGLGGGELFF. The CDR3 DNA sequence: TGCGCCAGCAGCTTGGACGGACTAGGGGGCGGGGAGCTGTTTTTT. The variable domain in full, with the rest retrieved from reference TRBV5-1 and TRBJ2-2, is KAGVTQTPRYLIKTRGQQVTLSCSPISGHRSVSWYQQTPGQGLQFLFEYFSETQRNKGNFPGRFSGRQFSNSRSEMNVSTLELGDSALYLCASSLDGLGGGELFFGEGSRLTVL.

J is TRBJ1-2 and V is TRBV18; 7 bases match TRBD1. The CDR3 is made up of 15 amino acids. The J segment lost 6 bases and the V segment lost 2 bases, leaving 9 bases of the junction unmatched. Germline CDR1 reads KGHSH; CDR2 reads LQKENI. The CDR3 DNA reads TGTGCCAGCTCACCAAGACAGGGTTTTGGGGATGGCTACACCTTC. It codes for CASSPRQGFGDGYTF.

This CDR3 is CASSVFRTGPQETQYF. CDR3 DNA: TGTGCCAGCAGCGTTTTCCGGACTGGGCCACAAGAGACCCAGTACTTC. The chain joins TRBV9 to TRBJ2-5, with TRBD2 as a possible D gene (5 bases). The CDR3 length is 16 residues. The V end was cut by 2 bases, the J end by 2 bases, with 16 bases between. CDR1 is SGDLS, CDR2 YYNGEE, per germline.

This clone occurred once. CDR3 nucleotide sequence: TGCGCCAGCAGCCAAGATCCAGGGTTCAATCAGCCCCAGCATTTT. This codes for CASSQDPGFNQPQHF. The rearrangement links TRBV4-1 to TRBJ1-5; the D gene is possibly TRBD1 (5 bases). Trimming removed 0 bases at V and 3 bases at J, with 9 bases between. Germline CDR1 is MGHRA and CDR2 is YSYEKL. The CDR3 contains 15 residues.

The V call is TRBV2, the J call TRBJ1-3; D might be TRBD1 (6 bases). CDR1 is SNHLY, CDR2 FYNNEI, per germline. The CDR3 loop spans 15 amino acids. Trimming took off 0 bases at V and 0 bases at J, with 6 bases between the two ends. CDR3 residues: CASSEARGSGNTIYF. The CDR3 nucleotides are TGTGCCAGCAGTGAAGCCAGGGGCTCTGGAAACACCATATATTTT.

This clone was seen only once. The V and J genes are TRBV5-6 and TRBJ2-1; TRBD2 aligns across 9 bases. V was clipped by 3 bases and J by 1 base; unmatched bases: 11. The CDR3 has 18 residues. The germline gives CDR1 SGHDT, CDR2 YYEEEE. Here the CDR3 reads CASSSARGSGGSYNEQFF. CDR3 coding DNA: TGTGCCAGCAGCTCTGCTCGGGGTAGCGGGGGATCCTACAATGAGCAGTTCTTC.

In its sample, this clone was seen once. The V call is TRBV28, the J call TRBJ1-5; the match to TRBD1 covers 7 bases. V lost 3 bases to trimming and J lost 4 bases; unmatched junction nucleotides: 9. CDR1 and CDR2 from the germline V gene are MDHEN and SYDVKM. This CDR3 region has 16 residues. In DNA, the CDR3 is TGTGCCAGCAGTTTTAGCGTCAGGGGGTCAAATCAGCCCCAGCATTTT. It codes for CASSFSVRGSNQPQHF.

This rearrangement joins TRBV6-5 to TRBJ2-3; 7 nucleotides agree with TRBD1. Germline lookup yields CDR1 MNHEY and CDR2 SVGAGI. J was trimmed by 2 bases and V by 8 bases; bases with no gene match: 4. The CDR3 loop spans 13 amino acids. CDR3 coding DNA: TGTGCCAGCTCGGACAGGTTCACAGATACGCAGTATTTT. Protein: CASSDRFTDTQYF.

In its sample, this clone is medium-sized (0.01 to 0.1%). This sample also contains other DNA sequences that code for the same CDR3. The V and J genes are TRBV18 and TRBJ2-7; D possibly corresponds to TRBD1 (6 bases). This CDR3 is built from 15 residues. V lost 2 bases and J 0 bases, leaving 11 bases between the germline ends. Germline V lookup: CDR1 KGHSH, CDR2 LQKENI. The CDR3 DNA reads TGTGCCAGCTCACCAAGACAGGCCACCTCCTACGAGCAGTACTTC. It specifies CASSPRQATSYEQYF.

The chain recombines TRBV7-9 with TRBJ2-3, with D perhaps matching TRBD2 (6 bases). Deletions cut 5 bases from V and 4 bases from J, with 13 bases between. From germline, CDR1 is SEHNR and CDR2 FQNEAQ (reference sequence). The CDR3 totals 14 residues. The CDR3 here is CASSLGRGPDTQYF. CDR3 sequence (DNA): TGTGCCAGCAGCCTCGGGAGAGGGCCAGATACGCAGTATTTT.

The genes are TRBV6-2 or TRBV6-3 and TRBJ2-3; a weak D match, TRBD2 (6 bases). The CDR3 spans 14 residues. Germline V CDR1 and CDR2: MNHEY, SVGEGT. V gave up 4 bases and J gave up 2 bases, with 10 bases separating them. CDR3 bases: TGTGCCAGCAGTTTTAGCGGAGTCACAGATACGCAGTATTTT. Translated: CASSFSGVTDTQYF.

This rearrangement joins TRBV18 to TRBJ1-2; no clear D gene. V was cut by 0 bases and J by 8 bases, with 13 bases left in between. Germline V CDR1 and CDR2: KGHSH, LQKENI. The CDR3 runs 14 residues. The CDR3: CASSPPARDGGYTF. The CDR3 DNA reads as TGTGCCAGCTCACCACCGGCGCGGGATGGCGGCTACACCTTC. The complete variable domain, with remaining parts taken from reference TRBV18 and TRBJ1-2, reads NAGVMQNPRHLVRRRGQEARLRCSPMKGHSHVYWYRQLPEEGLKFMVYLQKENIIDESGMPKERFSAEFPKEGPSILRIQQVVRGDSAAYFCASSPPARDGGYTFGSGTRLTVV.

The V and J genes are TRBV9 and TRBJ2-1; perhaps TRBD2 as D (6 bases). Trimming removed 0 bases at V and 1 base at J, with 8 bases between. Germline-derived CDR1 and CDR2 are SGDLS and YYNGEE. The CDR3 is 15 residues long. The CDR3 reads CASSVDGGSYNEQFF. CDR3 nucleotides: TGTGCCAGCAGCGTAGACGGGGGTTCCTACAATGAGCAGTTCTTC.

This clone came up many times. The sample has other DNA sequences that encode this CDR3 too. The genes are TRBV12-3 or TRBV12-4 and TRBJ1-2; D gene ambiguous. The CDR3 is 12 residues long. V lost 3 bases to trimming and J lost 3 bases, with 5 bases between them. The CDR3 reads CASSLGYYGYTF. As DNA, the CDR3 is TGTGCCAGCAGTTTGGGGTACTATGGCTACACCTTC.

This CDR3 reads CASSERRGGADTQYF. The CDR3 nucleotides are TGCGCCAGCAGTGAGAGGCGGGGAGGGGCAGATACGCAGTATTTT. This sequence joins TRBV10-2 and TRBJ2-3; 7 bases line up with TRBD2. The length of the CDR3 is 15 residues. Germline assignment: CDR1 WSHSY and CDR2 SAAADI. The V segment lost 2 bases and the J segment 4 bases; nucleotides outside the gene matches: 6.

This clone was seen only once. The genes are TRBV7-3 and TRBJ1-3; D not certain. Trimming cost V 2 bases and J 9 bases, with 17 bases left between them. CDR1 SGHTA and CDR2 FQGTGA come from the germline V gene. The CDR3 has 15 residues. CDR3 sequence (DNA): TGTGCCAGCAGCTTATTAGGCGATCCGGGTGGCACCATATATTTT. Residues: CASSLLGDPGGTIYF.

The gene calls are TRBV7-2 and TRBJ2-3, with D perhaps matching TRBD1 or TRBD2 (5 bases each). CDR1 is SGHTA and CDR2 is FQGNSA in the germline V gene. V was trimmed by 1 base and J by 7 bases, leaving 18 bases between them. CDR3 length: 16 residues. The CDR3 protein is CASSLGFDDPGHTQYF. Written as DNA, the CDR3 is TGTGCCAGCAGCTTAGGTTTCGACGACCCGGGGCATACGCAGTATTTT.

The chain recombines TRBV11-2 with TRBJ2-7; weak D call: TRBD2 (6 bases). Germline CDR1 and CDR2: SGHAT and FQNNGV. The CDR3 length is 15 residues. V was clipped by 2 bases and J by 0 bases, with 11 bases between them. The CDR3 spells CASSLIGSGSYEQYF. The CDR3 DNA is TGTGCCAGCAGCTTAATTGGTAGCGGCTCCTACGAGCAGTACTTC.

This chain uses TRBV7-9 with TRBJ2-3; D is unresolved. Trimming removed 5 bases at V and 0 bases at J, with 12 bases between. CDR3 length equals 15 residues. Germline V lookup: CDR1 SEHNR, CDR2 FQNEAQ (reference sequence). This CDR3 reads CASSAAWLSTDTQYF. DNA for the CDR3: TGTGCCAGCAGCGCGGCCTGGTTGAGCACAGATACGCAGTATTTT.

V gene TRBV18 combines with J gene TRBJ1-2; D is possibly TRBD1 (5 bases). Germline lookup yields CDR1 KGHSH and CDR2 LQKENI. There are 13 residues in the CDR3. Deletions cut 0 bases from V and 5 bases from J, with 7 bases between. The CDR3 coding sequence is TGTGCCAGCTCACCACCGGGACGGTATGGCTACACCTTC. Amino acid sequence: CASSPPGRYGYTF.

The count of this clone is one. J is TRBJ1-3 and V is TRBV4-1, with D unclear. Germline assignment: CDR1 MGHRA and CDR2 YSYEKL. The ends were cut back, 2 bases at V and 4 bases at J, with 9 bases in the middle. The CDR3 is made up of 14 amino acids. As DNA, the CDR3 is TGCGCCAGCAGCCAATCCCTTCTCGGAAACACCATATATTTT. This codes for CASSQSLLGNTIYF.

This clone was detected once. The chain employs TRBV4-1 and TRBJ1-1; D gene uncertain. Germline V CDR1 and CDR2: MGHRA, YSYEKL. There are 15 residues in the CDR3. Trimming cost V 2 bases and J 3 bases, with 13 bases left between them. CDR3 coding DNA: TGCGCCAGCAGCCAACTGACACCCGGGGACACTGAAGCTTTCTTT. Its translation is CASSQLTPGDTEAFF.

V is TRBV3-1 (or the pseudogene TRBV3-2) and J is TRBJ1-1; D might be TRBD1 (5 bases). The CDR3 runs to 13 residues. The V gene's germline CDR1 is LGHDT and CDR2 YNNKEL (reference sequence). V was shortened by 3 bases and J by 8 bases, with 13 bases between the two germline ends. The CDR3 sequence: CASSQAPGPEAFF. The CDR3 DNA sequence: TGTGCCAGCAGCCAGGCCCCGGGACCGGAAGCTTTCTTT.

The chain carries TRBV3-1 (or the pseudogene TRBV3-2) and TRBJ1-2, with 10 bases identical to TRBD1. V lost 4 bases to trimming and J lost 8 bases; unmatched junction nucleotides: 4. The CDR3 sequence is 13 residues long. Germline V gene lookup returns CDR1 LGHDT and CDR2 YNNKEL (reference sequence). CDR3 bases: TGTGCCAGCAGCCTCAGGGACAGGGGAGGCTACACCTTC. Translated: CASSLRDRGGYTF.

The rearrangement links TRBV18 to TRBJ2-5, with D perhaps TRBD2 (5 bases). Per the germline V gene, CDR1 is KGHSH and CDR2 is LQKENI. This CDR3 has 15 residues. V lost 6 bases, J lost 0 bases, and 14 bases lay in between. This CDR3 is CASSPAGLYQETQYF. CDR3 in DNA: TGTGCCAGCTCCCCCGCGGGTCTATACCAAGAGACCCAGTACTTC.